The 17 T cell receptor beta chains reported below all come from one sample, sequenced in a study of blood T cell repertoires in COVID-19. Libraries were prepared by immunoSEQ multiplex PCR; TCRdb keeps only in-frame clonotypes and omits some of them. The sample includes over 200,000 clones, about four fifths of them seen just once. Sequenced: PBMCs or T cells enriched from blood (not recorded which). Every receptor here comes from a woman in her forties or fifties with acute COVID-19.

This rearrangement joins TRBV25-1 to TRBJ2-7; 8 nucleotides align to TRBD2. The germline gives CDR1 MGHDK, CDR2 SYGVNS. J was trimmed by 5 bases and V by 4 bases; bases with no gene match: 4. The CDR3 consists of 13 residues. CDR3 nucleotide sequence: TGTGCCAGCAGTGCGAGCGGGAGCCACGAGCAGTACTTC. This codes for CASSASGSHEQYF.

The CDR3 sequence is CASSLSSLGTDTQYF. The CDR3 DNA reads TGTGCCAGCAGCTTAAGCTCACTAGGCACAGATACGCAGTATTTT. This rearrangement joins TRBV7-2 to TRBJ2-3, with D maybe TRBD2 (5 bases). There are 15 residues in the CDR3. Deletions cut 2 bases from V and 1 base from J, with 10 bases between. Germline values: CDR1 SGHTA, CDR2 FQGNSA.

The chain joins TRBV28 to TRBJ2-1, with TRBD1 matching over 9 bases. After removal of 6 bases from V and 8 bases from J, the junction contained 8 bases not matched to a gene. CDR3 length: 14 amino acids. The germline V gene has CDR1 MDHEN and CDR2 SYDVKM. The CDR3 spells CASRTGTGRDEQFF. Written as DNA, the CDR3 is TGTGCCAGCAGAACCGGGACAGGGAGGGATGAGCAGTTCTTC.

J is TRBJ2-2 and V is TRBV19, with TRBD1 matching over 12 bases. Germline V lookup: CDR1 LNHDA, CDR2 SQIVND (reference sequence). V shed 5 bases and J 7 bases; nucleotides not matched to a gene: 5. The CDR3 has 15 amino acids. The CDR3 spells CASSSGQGASGELFF. DNA for the CDR3: TGTGCCAGTAGTTCGGGACAGGGGGCTAGCGGGGAGCTGTTTTTT.

This clone appeared a few times. The chain uses TRBV28 and TRBJ1-1; 8 nucleotides agree with TRBD1. The CDR3 length is 15 residues. Trimming took 6 bases from V and 3 from J; bases not matched to a gene: 9. From germline, CDR1 is MDHEN and CDR2 SYDVKM. The CDR3 coding sequence is TGTGCCAGCAGGAAGACAGGGGATTGGTACACTGAAGCTTTCTTT. Amino acid sequence: CASRKTGDWYTEAFF.

The chain joins TRBV2 to TRBJ2-4; maybe TRBD1 (6 bases). Germline loops: CDR1 SNHLY, CDR2 FYNNEI. The CDR3 runs to 15 residues. V was trimmed by 8 bases and J by 9 bases, leaving 23 bases between them. In DNA, the CDR3 is TGTGCCAGCTATAGACAACAGGGTAAATATGGCATTCAGTACTTC. It codes for CASYRQQGKYGIQYF. The whole variable domain, remainder taken from reference TRBV2 and TRBJ2-4, is EPEVTQTPSHQVTQMGQEVILRCVPISNHLYFYWYRQILGQKVEFLVSFYNNEISEKSEIFDDQFSVERPDGSNFTLKIRSTKLEDSAMYFCASYRQQGKYGIQYFGAGTRLSVL.

V gene TRBV4-3 combines with J gene TRBJ2-2; 8 bases map to TRBD2. J was trimmed by 2 bases and V by 0 bases; bases with no gene match: 2. CDR1 and CDR2 from the germline V gene are LGHNA and YSLEER. The CDR3 contains 16 residues. The CDR3 spells CASSQDRGGNTGELFF. CDR3 coding DNA: TGCGCCAGCAGCCAAGATCGGGGGGGCAACACCGGGGAGCTGTTTTTT.

The chain is built from TRBV6-1 and TRBJ2-7, with 12 bases matching TRBD1. This CDR3 has 15 amino acids. CDR1 is MNHNS and CDR2 is SASEGT in the germline V gene. V lost 6 bases and J lost 4; bases outside the gene matches: 7. CDR3 sequence reads: CASRTGTGGLYEQYF. CDR3 coding DNA: TGTGCCAGCAGAACCGGGACAGGGGGCCTGTACGAGCAGTACTTC.

The rearrangement uses TRBV6-2 or TRBV6-3 and TRBJ1-2; 12 bases are a match to TRBD1. V shed 6 bases and J 8 bases; nucleotides not matched to a gene: 7. In germline, CDR1 is MNHEY, CDR2 SVGEGT. The CDR3 runs to 14 residues. CDR3 in DNA: TGTGCCAGCAGCCGCCCCGGGACAGGGGGCGGCTACACCTTC. The encoded protein is CASSRPGTGGGYTF.

The V and J genes are TRBV25-1 and TRBJ2-3; the match to TRBD1 covers 9 bases. This CDR3 is 16 amino acids long. Per germline, CDR1 MGHDK and CDR2 SYGVNS. V gave up 8 bases and J gave up 2 bases; unmatched junction bases: 11. The CDR3 is CASALSGTGTTDTQYF. DNA of the CDR3: TGTGCCAGCGCGCTCTCCGGGACAGGGACCACAGATACGCAGTATTTT.

The CDR3 sequence: CASSFTGSSYNEQFF. The CDR3 bases are TGTGCCAGCAGCTTTACGGGTAGCTCCTACAATGAGCAGTTCTTC. This sequence joins TRBV7-3 and TRBJ2-1; D not certain. V was clipped by 3 bases and J by 0 bases, with 9 bases between them. Germline CDR1 reads SGHTA; CDR2 reads FQGTGA. The CDR3 is 15 amino acids.

This rearrangement joins TRBV6-5 to TRBJ1-6; D gene ambiguous. The V and J ends lost 2 bases and 5 bases respectively, with 7 bases between them. Germline V gene data show CDR1 as MNHEY and CDR2 as SVGAGI. CDR3 length: 14 residues. The DNA of the CDR3 is TGTGCCAGCAGTTACCGCAACAATAATTCACCCCTCCACTTT. Protein: CASSYRNNNSPLHF.

The rearrangement links TRBV2 to TRBJ2-4; TRBD1 matches at 7 bases. Germline V gives CDR1 SNHLY, CDR2 FYNNEI. Trimming removed 10 bases from V and 6 bases from J; junction bases left unmatched: 9. The CDR3 consists of 13 residues. The chain's CDR3 is CATSGQLLNIQYF. The CDR3, as DNA: TGTGCCACCTCGGGACAGCTACTAAACATTCAGTACTTC. Combining the CDR3 with reference TRBV2 and TRBJ2-4 gives the whole variable domain EPEVTQTPSHQVTQMGQEVILRCVPISNHLYFYWYRQILGQKVEFLVSFYNNEISEKSEIFDDQFSVERPDGSNFTLKIRSTKLEDSAMYFCATSGQLLNIQYFGAGTRLSVL.

The V call is TRBV28, the J call TRBJ1-5, with TRBD1 matching 7 bases. With 3 bases clipped from V and 5 bases from J, the junction kept 7 bases outside the gene matches. Germline V gives CDR1 MDHEN, CDR2 SYDVKM. CDR3 length: 15 residues. The CDR3 bases are TGTGCCAGCAGTTTCCGGCAGGGGGTGTATCAGCCCCAGCATTTT. As protein: CASSFRQGVYQPQHF.

This clone was picked up one time. The chain employs TRBV4-2 and TRBJ1-5, with 8 bases matching TRBD1. Looked up from germline, CDR1 is LGHNA and CDR2 is YNFKEQ. There are 15 residues in the CDR3. With V trimmed by 6 bases and J by 2 bases, 6 bases remained unmatched. The CDR3 DNA is TGTGCCAGCAGGGGAACAGGGGGAGGCAATCAGCCCCAGCATTTT. Its translation: CASRGTGGGNQPQHF.

CDR3 nucleotides: TGTGCCAGCAGTTACAAAAGCGCCCGCTCTGGAAACACCATATATTTT. Protein sequence: CASSYKSARSGNTIYF. This chain joins TRBV6-5 and TRBJ1-3; D unclear. The CDR3 runs 16 residues. Germline CDR1 and CDR2: MNHEY and SVGAGI. V was trimmed by 2 bases and J by 0 bases, leaving 11 bases between them.

CDR3 in amino acids: CASSLTGVSYNEQFF. The DNA of the CDR3 is TGTGCCAGCAGTCTTACAGGGGTCTCCTACAATGAGCAGTTCTTC. The V call is TRBV28, the J call TRBJ2-1, with 7 bases aligning to TRBD1. Trimming cost V 5 bases and J 0 bases; bases outside gene matches: 4. The CDR3 is made up of 15 amino acids. Germline lookup yields CDR1 MDHEN and CDR2 SYDVKM. Combining the CDR3 with reference TRBV28 and TRBJ2-1 gives the whole variable domain DVKVTQSSRYLVKRTGEKVFLECVQDMDHENMFWYRQDPGLGLRLIYFSYDVKMKEKGDIPEGYSVSREKKERFSLILESASTNQTSMYLCASSLTGVSYNEQFFGPGTRLTVL.